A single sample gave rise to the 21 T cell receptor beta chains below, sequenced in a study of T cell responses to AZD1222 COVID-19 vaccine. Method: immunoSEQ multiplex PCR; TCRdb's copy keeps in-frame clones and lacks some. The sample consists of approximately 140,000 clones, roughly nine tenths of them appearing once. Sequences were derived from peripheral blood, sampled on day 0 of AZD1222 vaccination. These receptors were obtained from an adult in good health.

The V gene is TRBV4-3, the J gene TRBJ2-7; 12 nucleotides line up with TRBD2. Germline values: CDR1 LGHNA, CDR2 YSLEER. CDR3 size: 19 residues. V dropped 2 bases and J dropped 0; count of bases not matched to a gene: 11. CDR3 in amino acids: CASSQLKLAGGYYSYEQYF. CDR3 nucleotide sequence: TGCGCCAGCAGCCAATTAAAACTAGCGGGGGGATACTACTCCTACGAGCAGTACTTC.

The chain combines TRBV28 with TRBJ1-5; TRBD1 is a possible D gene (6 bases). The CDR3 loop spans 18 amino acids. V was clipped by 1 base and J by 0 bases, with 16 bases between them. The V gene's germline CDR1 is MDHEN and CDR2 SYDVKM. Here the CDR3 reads CASSLLGGPVYSNQPQHF. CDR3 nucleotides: TGTGCCAGCAGTTTATTAGGGGGACCCGTCTATAGCAATCAGCCCCAGCATTTT.

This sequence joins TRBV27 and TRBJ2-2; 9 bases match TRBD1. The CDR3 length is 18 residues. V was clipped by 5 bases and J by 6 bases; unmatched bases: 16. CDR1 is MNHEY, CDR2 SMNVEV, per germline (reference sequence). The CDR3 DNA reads TGTGCCAGCAGTCTGCCCCCCGGGACAGGGCTAGTTGCCGGGGAGCTGTTTTTT. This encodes CASSLPPGTGLVAGELFF.

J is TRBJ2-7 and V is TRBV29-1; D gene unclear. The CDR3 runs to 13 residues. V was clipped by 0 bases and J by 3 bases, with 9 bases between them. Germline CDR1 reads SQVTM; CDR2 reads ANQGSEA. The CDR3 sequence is CSVEDGRSYEQYF. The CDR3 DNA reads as TGCAGCGTTGAAGATGGCAGGAGCTACGAGCAGTACTTC.

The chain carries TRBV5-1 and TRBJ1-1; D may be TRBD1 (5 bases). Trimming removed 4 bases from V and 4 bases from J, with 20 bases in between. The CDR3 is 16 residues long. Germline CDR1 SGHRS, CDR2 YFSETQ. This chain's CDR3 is CASSPDGAGKRTEAFF. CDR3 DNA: TGCGCCAGCAGCCCGGACGGCGCAGGGAAGCGCACTGAAGCTTTCTTT.

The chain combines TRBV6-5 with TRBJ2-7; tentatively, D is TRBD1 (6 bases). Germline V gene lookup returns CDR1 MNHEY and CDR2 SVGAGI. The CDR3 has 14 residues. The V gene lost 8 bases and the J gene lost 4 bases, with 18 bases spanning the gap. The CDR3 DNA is TGTGCCAGCGGGAGCCATGGGGGCCTGTACGAGCAGTACTTC. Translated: CASGSHGGLYEQYF.

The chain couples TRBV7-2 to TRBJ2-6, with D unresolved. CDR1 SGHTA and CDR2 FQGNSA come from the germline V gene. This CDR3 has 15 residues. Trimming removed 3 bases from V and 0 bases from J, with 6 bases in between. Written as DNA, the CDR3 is TGTGCCAGCAGCTTCCAGCCCTCTGGGGCCAACGTCCTGACTTTC. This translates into CASSFQPSGANVLTF.

CDR3 residues: CASSPGWLDEQFF. In nucleotides, the CDR3 is TGTGCCAGCAGCCCGGGTTGGTTAGACGAGCAGTTCTTC. This rearrangement joins TRBV11-2 to TRBJ2-1; D not certain. Germline V gene sequence: CDR1 SGHAT, CDR2 FQNNGV. Between the trimmed V and J ends, which lost 5 bases and 10 bases, there was a span of 15 bases. The CDR3 has 13 residues.

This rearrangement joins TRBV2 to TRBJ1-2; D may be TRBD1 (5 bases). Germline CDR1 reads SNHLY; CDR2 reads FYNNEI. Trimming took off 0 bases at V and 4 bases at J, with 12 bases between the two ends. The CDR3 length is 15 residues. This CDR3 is CASSEARSGTYGYTF. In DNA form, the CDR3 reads TGTGCCAGCAGTGAAGCACGTTCAGGGACCTATGGCTACACCTTC.

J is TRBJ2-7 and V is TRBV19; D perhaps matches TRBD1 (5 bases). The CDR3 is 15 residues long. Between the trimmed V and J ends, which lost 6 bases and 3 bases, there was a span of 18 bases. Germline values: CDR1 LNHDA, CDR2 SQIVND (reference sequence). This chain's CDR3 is CASSLGQLGYYEQYF. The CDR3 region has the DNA TGTGCCAGTAGCCTAGGACAACTCGGGTACTACGAGCAGTACTTC.

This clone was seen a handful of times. CDR3: CASSLDRGPGGELFF. In DNA, the CDR3 is TGCGCCAGCAGCTTGGACAGGGGGCCTGGAGGGGAGCTGTTTTTT. The chain recombines TRBV5-1 with TRBJ2-2; 9 bases map to TRBD1. The ends lost 0 bases at V and 8 bases at J; junction bases unmatched: 5. The germline gives CDR1 SGHRS, CDR2 YFSETQ. CDR3 length equals 15 residues.

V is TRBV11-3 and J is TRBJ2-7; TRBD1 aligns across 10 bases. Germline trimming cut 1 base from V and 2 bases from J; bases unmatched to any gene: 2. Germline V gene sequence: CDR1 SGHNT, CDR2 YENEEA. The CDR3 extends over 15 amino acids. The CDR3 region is CASSLGGTGAYEQYF. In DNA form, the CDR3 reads TGTGCCAGCAGCTTAGGGGGGACAGGGGCCTACGAGCAGTACTTC.

CDR3 DNA: TGTGCCAGCAGTCCCCGGGGAAACATTCAGTACTTC. As protein: CASSPRGNIQYF. The rearrangement uses TRBV12-3 or TRBV12-4 and TRBJ2-4; the D gene is possibly TRBD2 (5 bases). The V gene lost 5 bases and the J gene lost 6 bases, with 8 bases spanning the gap. The CDR3 is 12 residues long.

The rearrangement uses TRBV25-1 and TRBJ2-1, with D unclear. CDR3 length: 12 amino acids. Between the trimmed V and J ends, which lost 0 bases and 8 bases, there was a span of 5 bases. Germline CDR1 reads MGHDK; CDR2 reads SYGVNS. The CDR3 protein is CASSEYNHEQFF. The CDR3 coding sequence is TGTGCCAGCAGTGAATATAATCATGAGCAGTTCTTC.

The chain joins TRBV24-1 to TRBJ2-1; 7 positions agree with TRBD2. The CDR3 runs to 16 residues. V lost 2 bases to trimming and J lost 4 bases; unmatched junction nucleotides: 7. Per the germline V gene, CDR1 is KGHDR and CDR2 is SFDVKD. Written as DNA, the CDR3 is TGTGCCACCAGTGATTCGAGCGGGACGGGGTACAATGAGCAGTTCTTC. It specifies CATSDSSGTGYNEQFF.

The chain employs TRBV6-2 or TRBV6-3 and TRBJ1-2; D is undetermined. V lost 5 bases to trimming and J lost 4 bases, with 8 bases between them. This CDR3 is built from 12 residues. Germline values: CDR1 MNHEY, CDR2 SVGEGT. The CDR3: CASSLRSYGYTF. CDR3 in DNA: TGTGCCAGCAGTCTGAGGAGCTATGGCTACACCTTC.

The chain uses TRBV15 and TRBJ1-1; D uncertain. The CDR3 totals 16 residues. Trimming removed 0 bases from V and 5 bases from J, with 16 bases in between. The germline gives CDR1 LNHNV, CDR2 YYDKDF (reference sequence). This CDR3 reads CATSRERRARNTEAFF. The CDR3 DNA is TGTGCCACCAGCAGAGAAAGGAGGGCGCGGAATACTGAAGCTTTCTTT.

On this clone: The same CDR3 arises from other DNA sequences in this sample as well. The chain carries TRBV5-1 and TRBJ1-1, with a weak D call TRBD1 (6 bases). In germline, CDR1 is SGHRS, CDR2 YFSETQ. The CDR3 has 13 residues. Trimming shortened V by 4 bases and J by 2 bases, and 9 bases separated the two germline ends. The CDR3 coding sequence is TGCGCCAGCAGCCTAGGGGGTAACACTGAAGCTTTCTTT. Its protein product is CASSLGGNTEAFF.

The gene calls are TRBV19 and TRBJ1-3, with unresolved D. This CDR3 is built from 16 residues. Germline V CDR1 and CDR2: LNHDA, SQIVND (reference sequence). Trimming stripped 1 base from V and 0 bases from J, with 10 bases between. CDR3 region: CASSIGTASSGNTIYF. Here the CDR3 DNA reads TGTGCCAGTAGTATAGGGACGGCTAGCTCTGGAAACACCATATATTTT.

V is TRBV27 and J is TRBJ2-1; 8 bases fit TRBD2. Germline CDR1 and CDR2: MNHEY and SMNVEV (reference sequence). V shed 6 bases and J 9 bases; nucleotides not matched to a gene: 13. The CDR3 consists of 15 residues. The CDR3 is CASRELMTSAAEQFF. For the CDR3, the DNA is TGTGCCAGCAGAGAATTGATGACTAGCGCGGCTGAGCAGTTCTTC.

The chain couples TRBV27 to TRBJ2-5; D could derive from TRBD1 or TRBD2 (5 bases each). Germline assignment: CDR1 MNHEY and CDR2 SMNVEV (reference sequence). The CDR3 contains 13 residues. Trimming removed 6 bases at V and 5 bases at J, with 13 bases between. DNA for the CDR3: TGTGCCAGCAGGGCGGTGGGACGGGAGACCCAGTACTTC. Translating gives CASRAVGRETQYF.